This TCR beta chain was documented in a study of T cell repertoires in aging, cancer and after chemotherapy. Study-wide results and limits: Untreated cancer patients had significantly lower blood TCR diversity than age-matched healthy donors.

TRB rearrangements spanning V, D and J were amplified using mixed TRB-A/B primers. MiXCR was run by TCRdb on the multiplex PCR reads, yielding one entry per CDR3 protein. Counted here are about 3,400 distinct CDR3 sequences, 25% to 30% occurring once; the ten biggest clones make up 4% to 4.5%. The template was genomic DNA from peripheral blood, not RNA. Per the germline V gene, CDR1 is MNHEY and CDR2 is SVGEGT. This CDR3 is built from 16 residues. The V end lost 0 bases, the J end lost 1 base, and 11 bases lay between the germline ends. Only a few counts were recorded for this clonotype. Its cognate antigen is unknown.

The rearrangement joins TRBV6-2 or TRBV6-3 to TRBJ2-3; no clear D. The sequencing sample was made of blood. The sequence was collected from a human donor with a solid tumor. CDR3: CASSYSTGLGTDTQYF. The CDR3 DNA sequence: TGTGCCAGCAGTTACTCGACCGGTTTAGGCACAGATACGCAGTATTTT.